Listed here are 12 T cell receptor beta chains from one sample, sequenced in a study of T cell responses to AZD1222 COVID-19 vaccine. Repertoires were generated with immunoSEQ multiplex PCR, while TCRdb's copy carries only in-frame clones and drops some. The sample carries 150,000 or so clones, roughly nine tenths recorded once. Sequenced material: peripheral blood, taken on day 0 of AZD1222 vaccination. These receptors were collected from an adult in good health.

V and J are TRBV25-1 and TRBJ2-1, with no clear D. The CDR3 runs to 11 residues. The V gene lost 0 bases and the J gene lost 6 bases, with 0 bases spanning the gap. The V gene's germline CDR1 is MGHDK and CDR2 SYGVNS. CDR3 bases: TGTGCCAGCAGTGAATACAATGAGCAGTTCTTC. Its translation is CASSEYNEQFF.

This chain links TRBV2 with TRBJ1-5, with D maybe TRBD1 (5 bases). The germline V gene has CDR1 SNHLY and CDR2 FYNNEI. CDR3 length: 14 amino acids. The germline V and J ends were trimmed by 1 base and 7 bases, with 11 bases remaining between them. This CDR3 is CASSEESRGQPQHF. The CDR3 bases are TGTGCCAGCAGTGAAGAGTCCCGGGGGCAGCCCCAGCATTTT.

The J gene is TRBJ1-1, the V gene TRBV5-6, with 8 bases aligning to TRBD1. Trimming cost V 4 bases and J 5 bases; bases outside gene matches: 4. The CDR3 extends over 13 amino acids. Germline V gene sequence: CDR1 SGHDT, CDR2 YYEEEE. The CDR3 protein is CASSIDRGTEAFF. In DNA form, the CDR3 reads TGTGCCAGCAGCATCGACAGGGGAACTGAAGCTTTCTTT.

This chain links TRBV10-3 with TRBJ2-3; D uncertain. This CDR3 region has 13 residues. Trimming removed 10 bases from V and 1 base from J, with 12 bases in between. Germline assignment: CDR1 ENHRY and CDR2 SYGVKD. CDR3 in amino acids: CATRLFGTDTQYF. The CDR3, as DNA: TGTGCCACCCGTTTATTTGGCACAGATACGCAGTATTTT.

The rearrangement links TRBV7-3 to TRBJ2-1, with 9 bases aligning to TRBD2. V was pared by 2 bases and J by 7 bases, with 3 bases of the junction left unmatched. The CDR3 extends over 14 amino acids. Germline V gives CDR1 SGHTA, CDR2 FQGTGA. Here the CDR3 DNA reads TGTGCCAGCAGCTTAGGGGGACTAGCAAATGAGCAGTTCTTC. Its translation is CASSLGGLANEQFF.

This CDR3 is CASSRWANQPQHF. The CDR3 DNA is TGTGCCAGCAGCCGATGGGCCAATCAGCCCCAGCATTTT. The J gene is TRBJ1-5, the V gene TRBV7-8; no definite D call. Germline-derived CDR1 and CDR2 are SGHVS and FQNEAQ. This CDR3 has 13 amino acids. The V end lost 5 bases, the J end lost 3 bases, and 8 bases lay between the germline ends.

The chain recombines TRBV25-1 with TRBJ1-2; no firm D call. Germline CDR1 is MGHDK and CDR2 is SYGVNS. The CDR3 is made up of 16 amino acids. V was trimmed by 3 bases and J by 8 bases, leaving 22 bases between them. The CDR3 region is CASSDPKYPGFGGYTF. The CDR3 DNA reads TGTGCCAGCAGTGACCCCAAATATCCCGGGTTTGGAGGCTACACCTTC.

The CDR3 nucleotides read TGCGCCAGCAGCCAGGACAGTCATTACACGGAGCAGTACTTC. Translation gives CASSQDSHYTEQYF. V gene TRBV5-1 combines with J gene TRBJ2-7, with D possibly matching TRBD1 (6 bases). Germline lookup yields CDR1 SGHRS and CDR2 YFSETQ. V lost 4 bases to trimming and J lost 7 bases, with 18 bases between them. CDR3 length: 14 amino acids.

The V and J genes are TRBV7-9 and TRBJ1-1, with unresolved D. V was shortened by 2 bases and J by 4 bases, with 5 bases between the two germline ends. The germline CDR1 and CDR2 sequences are SEHNR and FQNEAQ (reference sequence). The CDR3 runs to 12 residues. The CDR3 protein is CASSLIVTEAFF. CDR3 nucleotide sequence: TGTGCCAGCAGCTTAATAGTCACTGAAGCTTTCTTT.

This clone was observed a single time. The chain uses TRBV9 and TRBJ2-1, with D possibly being TRBD2 (5 bases). This CDR3 contains 15 residues. The V gene lost 0 bases and the J gene lost 3 bases, with 10 bases spanning the gap. Germline lookup yields CDR1 SGDLS and CDR2 YYNGEE. For the CDR3, the DNA is TGTGCCAGCAGCGTAGCCAGCGGATACTACAATGAGCAGTTCTTC. It specifies CASSVASGYYNEQFF.

V is TRBV10-2 and J is TRBJ2-2; D may be TRBD2 (6 bases). CDR3 length: 14 residues. In germline, CDR1 is WSHSY, CDR2 SAAADI. V was trimmed by 10 bases and J by 5 bases, leaving 17 bases between them. The DNA of the CDR3 is TGCGCCATCCGAGGAGGGGCTGGGACCGGGGAGCTGTTTTTT. This encodes CAIRGGAGTGELFF.

V usage is TRBV27 and J usage is TRBJ1-4; possible D gene TRBD1, 5 bases. The V gene's germline CDR1 is MNHEY and CDR2 SMNVEV (reference sequence). Trimming shortened V by 6 bases and J by 4 bases, and 15 bases separated the two germline ends. This CDR3 has 15 residues. CDR3 sequence reads: CASRGQGDSNEKLFF. The CDR3 bases are TGTGCCAGCAGGGGGCAGGGCGATAGTAATGAAAAACTGTTTTTT.